Listed here are 22 T cell receptor beta chains from one sample, sequenced in a study of shared clonotypes between healthy human individuals. Assay used: immunoSEQ multiplex PCR; TCRdb lists only in-frame clones, some missing. In the table there are around 200,000 clones, approximately 70% of which are singletons. Material for sequencing was memory CD4+ T cells sorted from blood. The subset is: CD45RA-negative fraction. The receptors stem from a man aged 25 to 45 in good health.

The chain has TRBV7-9 and TRBJ2-7, with D perhaps matching TRBD1 (6 bases). V lost 4 bases and J lost 0, with 13 bases in between. Germline V gives CDR1 SEHNR, CDR2 FQNEAQ (reference sequence). The length of the CDR3 is 15 residues. CDR3 sequence reads: CASSSYRVTSYEQYF. The DNA of the CDR3 is TGTGCCAGCAGCTCCTACAGGGTTACCTCCTACGAGCAGTACTTC.

V gene TRBV5-4 combines with J gene TRBJ1-1, with D possibly being TRBD1 (5 bases). Germline assignment: CDR1 SGHNT and CDR2 YYREEE (reference sequence). The V end was cut by 4 bases, the J end by 4 bases, with 20 bases between. This CDR3 comprises 16 residues. The CDR3 DNA reads TGTGCCAGCAGCGAAGAAGGTGGGGGGGTAAGCACTGAAGCTTTCTTT. Amino acid sequence: CASSEEGGGVSTEAFF.

The chain combines TRBV13 with TRBJ2-6; D call uncertain. Germline-derived CDR1 and CDR2 are PRHDT and FYEKMQ (reference sequence). The CDR3 covers 17 residues. V lost 4 bases and J 6 bases, leaving 19 bases between the germline ends. CDR3 sequence reads: CASSSSTPGFLANVLTF. CDR3 coding DNA: TGTGCCAGCAGCTCCAGCACTCCGGGCTTCCTGGCCAACGTCCTGACTTTC.

The CDR3 is CASSITANDQYF. The CDR3 region has the DNA TGCGCCAGCAGCATAACAGCCAATGACCAGTACTTC. This chain links TRBV5-1 with TRBJ2-5; no clear D. Germline V lookup: CDR1 SGHRS, CDR2 YFSETQ. The CDR3 spans 12 residues. Trimming stripped 4 bases from V and 10 bases from J, with 14 bases between.

This CDR3 is CASSVGPQVGETQYF. As DNA, the CDR3 is TGTGCCAGCAGCGTAGGTCCACAGGTTGGAGAGACCCAGTACTTC. The rearrangement links TRBV9 to TRBJ2-5; maybe TRBD1 (5 bases). Trimming left V 0 bases short and J 4 bases short, with 13 bases between. Per germline, CDR1 SGDLS and CDR2 YYNGEE. This CDR3 has 15 amino acids.

This clone was observed at least ten times. This CDR3 is also generated by other DNA sequences in the sample. The chain combines TRBV29-1 with TRBJ2-1; TRBD2 agrees at 12 bases. J lost 6 bases, V lost 4 bases, and 1 base had no gene match. The germline V gene has CDR1 SQVTM and CDR2 ANQGSEA. The CDR3 covers 13 residues. CDR3 nucleotide sequence: TGCAGCGTTGCTAGCGGGAGGGCCAATGAGCAGTTCTTC. Encoded protein: CSVASGRANEQFF.

This clone was detected ten times or more. The rearrangement uses TRBV27 and TRBJ2-1, with 8 bases that match TRBD2. Trimming at V came to 7 bases and at J to 9 bases, leaving 17 bases not matched to a gene. This CDR3 comprises 16 residues. Germline-derived CDR1 and CDR2 are MNHEY and SMNVEV (reference sequence). The CDR3, as DNA: TGTGCCAGCACCACCTTTCCTAGCGGGTCATGGGGTGAGCAGTTCTTC. This codes for CASTTFPSGSWGEQFF.

This chain connects TRBV5-1 to TRBJ1-2; no clear D gene. The germline gives CDR1 SGHRS, CDR2 YFSETQ. This CDR3 is 15 amino acids long. Trimming cost V 4 bases and J 0 bases, with 13 bases left between them. Here the CDR3 DNA reads TGCGCCAGCAGCCTTCAGCGAGGAACTAACTATGGCTACACCTTC. Its protein is CASSLQRGTNYGYTF.

This clone was detected only a few times. The genes are TRBV11-1 and TRBJ1-2; no reliable D call. CDR1 SGHAT and CDR2 FQDESV come from the germline V gene (reference sequence). Trimming removed 5 bases at V and 8 bases at J, with 12 bases between. This CDR3 comprises 12 residues. The CDR3 bases are TGTGCCAGCAGCGCACAGCGGCGGGGCTACACCTTC. Protein sequence: CASSAQRRGYTF. The full variable domain, completed using reference TRBV11-1 and TRBJ1-2, is EAEVAQSPRYKITEKSQAVAFWCDPISGHATLYWYRQILGQGPELLVQFQDESVVDDSQLPKDRFSAERLKGVDSTLKIQPAELGDSAMYLCASSAQRRGYTFGSGTRLTVV.

This clone was seen only a few times. The chain has TRBV5-1 and TRBJ1-5; D gene ambiguous. This CDR3 is 13 amino acids long. Germline CDR1 is SGHRS and CDR2 is YFSETQ. V lost 5 bases and J lost 0, with 6 bases in between. The CDR3 sequence is CASRHSSNQPQHF. CDR3 nucleotides: TGCGCCAGCAGACACAGTAGCAATCAGCCCCAGCATTTT.

The chain carries TRBV5-1 and TRBJ2-3, with D perhaps TRBD1 or TRBD2 (5 bases each). The CDR3 spans 15 residues. Deletions cut 4 bases from V and 0 bases from J, with 12 bases between. CDR1 SGHRS and CDR2 YFSETQ come from the germline V gene. CDR3 sequence: CASSKGTESTDTQYF. DNA of the CDR3: TGCGCCAGCAGCAAAGGGACCGAGAGCACAGATACGCAGTATTTT.

V usage is TRBV28 and J usage is TRBJ1-2, with a possible D match to TRBD1 (5 bases). CDR3 length equals 13 residues. The V end lost 5 bases, the J end lost 8 bases, and 15 bases lay between the germline ends. Germline CDR1 MDHEN, CDR2 SYDVKM. Written as DNA, the CDR3 is TGTGCCAGCAGTCCCGCCAGGGTTAGAGGCTACACCTTC. This codes for CASSPARVRGYTF.

The chain combines TRBV11-2 with TRBJ1-5; D not certain. The V end lost 2 bases, the J end lost 1 base, and 9 bases lay between the germline ends. CDR3 length: 15 amino acids. CDR1 and CDR2 (germline): SGHAT, FQNNGV. CDR3 residues: CASSLLGTSNQPQHF. The CDR3 nucleotides are TGTGCCAGCAGCTTACTGGGAACAAGCAATCAGCCCCAGCATTTT.

This clone was picked up a small number of times. The chain joins TRBV19 to TRBJ1-4; D not certain. The germline gives CDR1 LNHDA, CDR2 SQIVND (reference sequence). Deletions cut 7 bases from V and 8 bases from J, with 17 bases between. This CDR3 region has 14 residues. This chain's CDR3 is CASKTVGGGEKLFF. The CDR3, as DNA: TGTGCCAGTAAAACGGTCGGCGGAGGCGAAAAACTGTTTTTT.

The genes are TRBV11-2 and TRBJ2-1; no definite D call. Germline CDR1 reads SGHAT; CDR2 reads FQNNGV. V gave up 0 bases and J gave up 2 bases, with 8 bases separating them. There are 15 residues in the CDR3. The CDR3 DNA reads TGTGCCAGCAGCTTAGAAGCAATCACCTACAATGAGCAGTTCTTC. The encoded protein is CASSLEAITYNEQFF.

The J gene is TRBJ1-4, the V gene TRBV5-6; D is undetermined. This CDR3 is 14 amino acids long. Germline V lookup: CDR1 SGHDT, CDR2 YYEEEE. Between the trimmed V and J ends, which lost 6 bases and 7 bases, there was a span of 16 bases. The CDR3 coding sequence is TGTGCCAGCACGCAAACCGGGAGAAGTGAAAAACTGTTTTTT. As protein: CASTQTGRSEKLFF.

V is TRBV6-6 and J is TRBJ1-3, with 8 bases lining up with TRBD1. The CDR3 spans 15 residues. CDR1 and CDR2 from the germline V gene are MNHNY and SVGAGI (reference sequence). Losses at the gene ends were 4 bases for V and 0 bases for J; bases not matched to a gene: 2. The CDR3 protein is CASSLDRVSGNTIYF. The CDR3 DNA reads as TGTGCCAGCAGTTTGGACAGGGTCTCTGGAAACACCATATATTTT.

This clone was seen a handful of times. This rearrangement joins TRBV2 to TRBJ2-6; D possibly matches TRBD1 or TRBD2 (5 bases each). V lost 6 bases, J lost 2 bases, and 8 bases lay in between. Germline V gene data show CDR1 as SNHLY and CDR2 as FYNNEI. The CDR3 extends over 14 amino acids. CDR3 coding DNA: TGTGCCAGCAGGGGGGAACCTGGGGCCAACGTCCTGACTTTC. This encodes CASRGEPGANVLTF.

This clone was detected only once. The chain combines TRBV2 with TRBJ1-5; D remains ambiguous. Trimming stripped 6 bases from V and 2 bases from J, with 8 bases between. The germline gives CDR1 SNHLY, CDR2 FYNNEI. The CDR3 sequence is 13 residues long. The CDR3 nucleotides are TGTGCCAGCAGAGGCGGAGGCAATCAGCCCCAGCATTTT. Translated: CASRGGGNQPQHF.

V gene TRBV5-6 combines with J gene TRBJ2-7, with 10 bases fitting TRBD2. CDR1 and CDR2 (germline): SGHDT, YYEEEE. Losses at the gene ends were 0 bases for V and 11 bases for J; bases not matched to a gene: 11. CDR3 length: 15 residues. The DNA of the CDR3 is TGTGCCAGCAGCTTGGAGGGGCTAGCGGGGGACGCGGAGTACTTC. This translates into CASSLEGLAGDAEYF.

In this sample, this clone turned up a few times. The chain uses TRBV15 and TRBJ1-5; D is undetermined. With 3 bases removed from V and 2 bases from J, the gap between germline ends came to 14 bases. Germline-derived CDR1 and CDR2 are LNHNV and YYDKDF (reference sequence). The CDR3 has 16 amino acids. In DNA, the CDR3 is TGTGCCACCAGCAGCGGAGAAAGGGAGGGCAATCAGCCCCAGCATTTT. Translated, it gives CATSSGEREGNQPQHF.

This clone was observed a few times. The V call is TRBV6-1, the J call TRBJ2-7; 9 nucleotides agree with TRBD2. This CDR3 spans 15 amino acids. V was clipped by 6 bases and J by 3 bases; unmatched bases: 9. Germline assignment: CDR1 MNHNS and CDR2 SASEGT. Here the CDR3 DNA reads TGTGCCAGCAGGTACGGGCTAGCGGGATACTACGAGCAGTACTTC. It is translated as CASRYGLAGYYEQYF.